This T cell receptor (beta chain) comes out of a study of blood T cell repertoires in COVID-19. Background on the study: Some COVID-19 samples were acute and others convalescent; all came from the United States, Italy and Spain.

The J segment lost 3 bases and the V segment lost 3 bases, leaving 3 bases of the junction unmatched. The CDR3 is made up of 13 amino acids. The germline V gene encodes CDR1 SQVTM and CDR2 ANQGSEA. Enrolment of Seattle patients took place during active infection, and they were followed longitudinally. The repertoire was sequenced with immunoSEQ multiplex PCR; TCRdb's copy has only in-frame clones and lacks some. This table holds fewer than 600,000 clones, approximately 89% found once. Sequencing was performed on peripheral blood. This chain links TRBV29-1 with TRBJ2-3, with TRBD2 matching 7 bases. The sequence derives from a man aged 18 to 29 with COVID-19, enrolled during active disease. CDR3 amino acids: CSVDMRGTDTQYF. The CDR3 coding sequence is TGCAGCGTTGATATGCGGGGGACAGATACGCAGTATTTT.